This T cell receptor (beta chain) was sequenced for a study of T-cell memory formation after mild COVID-19. Study-level information: Clusters of TCRs were largely donor specific.

Study results and caveats: Cross-reactive memory apparently joined, as some responding clones appeared in pre-infection memory. Contracting CD8+ clones were enriched in EMRA, CD4+ mainly in CM and EM.

Comments on this clonotype: The antigen is unknown.

TCRdb processed the 5' RACE reads anew with MiXCR; each CDR3 protein has one entry. The data show 200,000 to 300,000 distinct CDR3 sequences, with over 8.5% seen just once and 20% to 25% held by the top ten. After removal of 7 bases from V and 3 bases from J, the junction contained 3 bases not matched to a gene. CDR3 length: 15 amino acids. V is TRBV12-3 or TRBV12-4 and J is TRBJ2-1; 13 bases are a match to TRBD2. The receptor was derived from a young man who had mild COVID-19 (a few samples of this study predate the infection). Cell type and time point are not known. Sequenced input: PBMCs or a T cell subset sorted from them (not recorded which). CDR3 residues: CASTGLAGVYNEQFF. The CDR3 nucleotides read TGTGCCAGCACTGGACTAGCGGGGGTCTACAATGAGCAGTTCTTC.